Below, 5 T cell receptor beta chains from the same sample are listed, as sequenced in a study of T cell responses to AZD1222 COVID-19 vaccine. TCRdb's copy holds only in-frame clones and misses some; the assay was immunoSEQ multiplex PCR. The profile covers more than 80,000 clones, with approximately 84% appearing a single time and about 9.4% taken by the ten largest. This specimen was peripheral blood, taken on day 0 of AZD1222 vaccination. The receptors here all came from an adult in good health.

V and J are TRBV6-4 and TRBJ2-2; perhaps TRBD1 as D (6 bases). The CDR3 loop spans 14 amino acids. Trimming left V 6 bases short and J 0 bases short, with 8 bases between. The germline gives CDR1 MRHNA, CDR2 SNTAGT. The CDR3, as DNA: TGTGCCAGCAGAGGGACAACGAACACCGGGGAGCTGTTTTTT. Protein: CASRGTTNTGELFF.

The chain combines TRBV9 with TRBJ2-7; weak D call: TRBD2 (7 bases). CDR1 is SGDLS, CDR2 YYNGEE, per germline. V was shortened by 0 bases and J by 0 bases, with 10 bases between the two germline ends. This CDR3 region has 15 residues. This CDR3 is CASSVEGGSSYEQYF. The CDR3, as DNA: TGTGCCAGCAGCGTAGAGGGGGGGAGCTCCTACGAGCAGTACTTC.

V usage is TRBV9 and J usage is TRBJ2-7; D ambiguous. CDR1 and CDR2 (germline): SGDLS, YYNGEE. The CDR3 consists of 15 residues. V was shortened by 0 bases and J by 3 bases, with 13 bases between the two germline ends. The CDR3 loop is CASSVGLDRVYEQYF. CDR3 DNA: TGTGCCAGCAGCGTAGGTCTAGATCGAGTCTACGAGCAGTACTTC. Full variable domain (missing parts from reference TRBV9 and TRBJ2-7): DSGVTQTPKHLITATGQRVTLRCSPRSGDLSVYWYQQSLDQGLQFLIQYYNGEERAKGNILERFSAQQFPDLHSELNLSSLELGDSALYFCASSVGLDRVYEQYFGPGTRLTVT.

This clone has a handful of counts. J is TRBJ1-5 and V is TRBV9, with D unclear. There are 17 residues in the CDR3. Germline CDR1 and CDR2: SGDLS and YYNGEE. V was trimmed by 0 bases and J by 2 bases, leaving 15 bases between them. The CDR3 DNA follows: TGTGCCAGCAGCGTAGCTACACGGGGTATTGGCAATCAGCCCCAGCATTTT. As protein: CASSVATRGIGNQPQHF. The whole variable domain, remainder taken from reference TRBV9 and TRBJ1-5, is DSGVTQTPKHLITATGQRVTLRCSPRSGDLSVYWYQQSLDQGLQFLIQYYNGEERAKGNILERFSAQQFPDLHSELNLSSLELGDSALYFCASSVATRGIGNQPQHFGDGTRLSIL.

The chain links TRBV19 to TRBJ1-4; D unresolved. The germline gives CDR1 LNHDA, CDR2 SQIVND (reference sequence). CDR3 length: 16 residues. The V gene lost 2 bases and the J gene lost 0 bases, with 10 bases spanning the gap. CDR3 sequence: CASSIQDYSTNEKLFF. In nucleotides, the CDR3 is TGTGCCAGTAGTATACAGGATTATTCAACTAATGAAAAACTGTTTTTT.